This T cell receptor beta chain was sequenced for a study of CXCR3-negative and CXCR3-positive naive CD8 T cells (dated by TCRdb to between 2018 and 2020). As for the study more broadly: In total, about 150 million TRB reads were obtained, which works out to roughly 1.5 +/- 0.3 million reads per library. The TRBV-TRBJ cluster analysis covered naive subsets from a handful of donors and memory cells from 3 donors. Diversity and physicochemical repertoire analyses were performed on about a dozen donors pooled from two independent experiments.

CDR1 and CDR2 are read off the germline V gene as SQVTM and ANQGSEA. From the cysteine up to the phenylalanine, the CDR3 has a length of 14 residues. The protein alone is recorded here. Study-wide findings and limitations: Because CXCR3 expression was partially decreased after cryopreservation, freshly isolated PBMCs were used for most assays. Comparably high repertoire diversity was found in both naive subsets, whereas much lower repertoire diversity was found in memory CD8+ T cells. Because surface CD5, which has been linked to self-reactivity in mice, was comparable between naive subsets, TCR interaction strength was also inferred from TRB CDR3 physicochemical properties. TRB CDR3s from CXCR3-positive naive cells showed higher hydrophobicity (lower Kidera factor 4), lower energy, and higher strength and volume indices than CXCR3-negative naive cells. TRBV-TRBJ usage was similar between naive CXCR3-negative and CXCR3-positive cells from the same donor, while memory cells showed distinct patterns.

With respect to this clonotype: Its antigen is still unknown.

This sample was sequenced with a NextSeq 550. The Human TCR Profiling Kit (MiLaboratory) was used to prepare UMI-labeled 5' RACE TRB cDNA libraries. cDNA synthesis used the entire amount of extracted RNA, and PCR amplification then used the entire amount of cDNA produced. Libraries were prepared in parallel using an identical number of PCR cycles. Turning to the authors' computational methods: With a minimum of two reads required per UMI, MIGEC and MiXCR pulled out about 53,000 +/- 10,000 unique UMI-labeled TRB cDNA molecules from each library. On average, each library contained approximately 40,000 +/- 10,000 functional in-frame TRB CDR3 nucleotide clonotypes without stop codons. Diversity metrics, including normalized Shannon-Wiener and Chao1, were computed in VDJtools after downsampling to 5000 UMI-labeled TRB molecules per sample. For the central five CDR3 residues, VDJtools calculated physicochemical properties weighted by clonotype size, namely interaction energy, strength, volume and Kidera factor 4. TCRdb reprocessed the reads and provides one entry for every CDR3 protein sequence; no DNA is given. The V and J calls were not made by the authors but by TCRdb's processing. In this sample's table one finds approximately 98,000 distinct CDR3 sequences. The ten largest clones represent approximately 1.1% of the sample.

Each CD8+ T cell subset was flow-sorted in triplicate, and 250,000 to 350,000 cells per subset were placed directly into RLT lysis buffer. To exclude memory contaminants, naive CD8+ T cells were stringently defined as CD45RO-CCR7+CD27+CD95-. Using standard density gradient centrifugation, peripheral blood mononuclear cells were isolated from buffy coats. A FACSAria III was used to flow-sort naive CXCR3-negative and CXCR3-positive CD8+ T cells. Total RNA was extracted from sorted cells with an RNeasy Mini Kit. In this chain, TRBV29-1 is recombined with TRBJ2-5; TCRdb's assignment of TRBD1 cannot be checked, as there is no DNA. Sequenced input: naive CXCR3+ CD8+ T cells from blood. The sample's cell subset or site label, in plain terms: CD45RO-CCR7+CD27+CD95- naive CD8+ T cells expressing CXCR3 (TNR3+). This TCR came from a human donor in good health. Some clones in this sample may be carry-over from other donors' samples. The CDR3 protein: CSVVWDRHQETQYF.